The rows below give T cell receptor beta chains drawn from one sample of a study of cytomegalovirus exposure and HLA in healthy donors. The protocol was immunoSEQ multiplex PCR, while the TCRdb copy is restricted to in-frame clones and leaves out a portion. Here the sample spans approximately 110,000 clones, roughly three quarters being singletons. The sequenced sample was PBMCs. These receptor sequences come from a male donor in good health and CMV-seronegative. Both conserved end residues are part of each CDR3. A D gene is named only where the DNA matches it firmly. Expanded clones are given a class, and other clones once, few, many or no size at all.

j_gene	d_gene	abundance	v_gene	CDR3aa	CDR3nt
TRBJ1-1	.	.	TRBV7-3	CASSHGGTEAFF	TGTGCCAGCAGCCACGGCGGGACTGAAGCTTTCTTT
TRBJ1-1	.	.	TRBV5-1	CASSFLQGRNTEAFF	TGCGCCAGCAGCTTCTTACAGGGTAGGAACACTGAAGCTTTCTTT
TRBJ2-7	TRBD1	.	TRBV5-4	CASSAASGQGFREQYF	TGTGCCAGCAGCGCTGCGTCGGGACAGGGGTTTCGCGAGCAGTACTTC
TRBJ1-5	TRBD1	.	TRBV7-9	CASSLGQGDQPQHF	TGTGCCAGCAGCTTAGGGCAGGGGGATCAGCCCCAGCATTTT
TRBJ2-1	TRBD2	.	TRBV7-2	CASSLMGLATDEQFF	TGTGCCAGCAGCCTAATGGGACTAGCGACGGATGAGCAGTTCTTC
TRBJ2-7	TRBD2	.	TRBV6-1	CASSGEAGAYEQYF	TGTGCCAGCAGTGGCGAAGCGGGAGCCTACGAGCAGTACTTC
TRBJ1-2	.	.	TRBV5-8	CASSSAPPRPIYGYTF	TGTGCCAGCAGCTCCGCCCCCCCCAGGCCGATCTATGGCTACACCTTC
TRBJ2-2	TRBD2	.	TRBV12-5	CASGLVLGGDPNTGELFF	TGTGCTAGTGGTTTGGTACTGGGGGGGGACCCGAACACCGGGGAGCTGTTTTTT
TRBJ2-2	TRBD1	.	TRBV7-2	CASSTTPDRGTGELFF	TGTGCCAGCAGCACTACACCTGACAGGGGGACCGGGGAGCTGTTTTTT
TRBJ2-1	TRBD1	.	TRBV19	CASSMQGRDRAYNEQFF	TGTGCCAGTAGTATGCAAGGGAGGGACAGGGCCTACAATGAGCAGTTCTTC
TRBJ2-5	TRBD1	.	TRBV5-1	CASSTAQGARETQYF	TGCGCCAGCAGCACCGCACAGGGGGCGCGAGAGACCCAGTACTTC
TRBJ2-1	TRBD1	.	TRBV7-9	CASRAGQGTHEQFF	TGTGCCAGCAGGGCGGGACAGGGAACCCATGAGCAGTTCTTC
TRBJ2-7	TRBD2	.	TRBV7-9	CASSLVAGVPEQYF	TGTGCCAGCAGCTTAGTAGCGGGAGTCCCCGAGCAGTACTTC
TRBJ1-4	.	.	TRBV30	CAWSSQGTTNEKLFF	TGTGCCTGGAGTTCACAGGGCACAACTAATGAAAAACTGTTTTTT
TRBJ2-6	.	.	TRBV5-1	CASSYTRRAGANVLTF	TGCGCCAGCAGCTACACCCGGAGGGCTGGGGCCAACGTCCTGACTTTC
TRBJ1-2	.	.	TRBV4-1	CASSQDSGFGNGYTF	TGCGCCAGCAGCCAAGATTCAGGGTTCGGAAATGGCTACACCTTC
TRBJ2-3	.	.	TRBV27	CASSGVRARGTDTQYF	TGTGCCAGCAGCGGGGTAAGGGCGCGGGGAACAGATACGCAGTATTTT
TRBJ2-1	TRBD2	.	TRBV5-1	CASSLLGLAGDNEQFF	TGCGCCAGCAGCTTGCTTGGGCTAGCGGGAGACAATGAGCAGTTCTTC
TRBJ1-2	TRBD1	once	TRBV28	CASGGQVFSLVYGYTF	TGTGCCAGCGGCGGACAGGTCTTTTCGTTGGTCTATGGCTACACCTTC
TRBJ2-2	.	.	TRBV5-1	CASRDRNTGELFF	TGCGCCAGCCGCGACAGGAACACCGGGGAGCTGTTTTTT
TRBJ1-4	TRBD1	.	TRBV27	CASSLTGGGTNEKLFF	TGTGCCAGCAGCCTGACAGGGGGCGGCACTAATGAAAAACTGTTTTTT
TRBJ2-7	TRBD2	.	TRBV4-3	CASSPGLAGGLGEQYF	TGCGCCAGCAGCCCTGGACTAGCGGGAGGGCTGGGGGAGCAGTACTTC
TRBJ1-5	TRBD1	medium-sized	TRBV30	CAWGTGVQPQHF	TGTGCCTGGGGGACAGGAGTTCAGCCCCAGCATTTT
TRBJ1-6	.	.	TRBV7-9	CASSLGGSSSYNSPLHF	TGTGCCAGCAGCCTGGGAGGCAGCAGCTCCTATAATTCACCCCTCCACTTT
TRBJ2-4	TRBD2	.	TRBV7-9	CASSPPSGRTLKNIQYF	TGTGCCAGCAGCCCACCAAGCGGGAGAACTCTCAAAAACATTCAGTACTTC
TRBJ1-2	.	.	TRBV7-2	CASSSTPSNYGHTF	TGTGCCAGCAGCTCTACACCCTCCAACTATGGCCACACCTTC
TRBJ2-5	TRBD1	.	TRBV19	CASRDRGQDEETQYF	TGTGCCAGTAGAGACAGGGGGCAAGATGAGGAGACCCAGTACTTC
TRBJ2-1	TRBD2	many	TRBV4-1	CASSQESSGRSIYNEQFF	TGCGCCAGCAGCCAAGAATCGAGCGGGAGGTCCATCTACAATGAGCAGTTCTTC
TRBJ2-2	TRBD2	few	TRBV5-1	CASSSGLETGELFF	TGCGCCAGCAGCTCGGGACTAGAGACCGGGGAGCTGTTTTTT
TRBJ2-1	TRBD2	.	TRBV19	CASSIGWGGPSYNEQFF	TGTGCCAGTAGTATAGGGTGGGGGGGACCATCCTACAATGAGCAGTTCTTC
TRBJ2-1	TRBD2	.	TRBV4-2	CASSQERRERSRFF	TGTGCCAGCAGCCAAGAAAGGCGGGAGCGCTCCAGGTTCTTC
TRBJ2-3	TRBD2	.	TRBV11-2	CASRAIPGLAGSTDTQYF	TGTGCCAGCAGAGCGATACCGGGACTAGCGGGCAGCACAGATACGCAGTATTTT
TRBJ1-1	TRBD1	few	TRBV4-2	CASSQGGTGGVDTEAFF	TGTGCCAGCAGCCAAGGAGGGACAGGGGGCGTAGACACTGAAGCTTTCTTT
TRBJ2-7	.	few	TRBV5-1	CASSLSGDAPYEQYF	TGCGCCAGCAGCTTGTCAGGCGATGCGCCCTACGAGCAGTACTTC
TRBJ2-3	TRBD2	once	TRBV29-1	CSVREGTDTQYF	TGCAGCGTTCGGGAGGGGACAGATACGCAGTATTTT
TRBJ2-2	.	few	TRBV10-3	CAIKGVVTGELFF	TGTGCCATCAAAGGGGTTGTTACCGGGGAGCTGTTTTTT
TRBJ2-3	TRBD2	.	TRBV7-2	CASRRLAGDTQYF	TGTGCCAGCAGGCGACTAGCGGGAGATACGCAGTATTTT
TRBJ1-2	TRBD1	.	TRBV28	CASSPGQALSYRGYTF	TGTGCCAGCAGCCCGGGACAGGCCCTATCTTATCGTGGCTACACCTTC
TRBJ2-5	TRBD2	.	TRBV7-9	CASSLGVAGGQETQYF	TGTGCCAGCAGCTTAGGGGTAGCGGGAGGGCAAGAGACCCAGTACTTC
TRBJ1-1	.	few	TRBV4-3	CASSQDGRQNTEAFF	TGCGCCAGCAGCCAAGACGGCAGGCAGAACACTGAAGCTTTCTTT
TRBJ2-1	.	.	TRBV2	CARSSRTVYNEQFF	TGTGCCAGGTCGTCGAGAACCGTTTACAATGAGCAGTTCTTC
TRBJ1-6	TRBD1	.	TRBV19	CASKTGLGSPLHF	TGTGCCAGTAAGACAGGGCTAGGGTCACCCCTCCACTTT
TRBJ2-7	.	.	TRBV28	CASSLRVQRYYEQYF	TGTGCCAGCAGTCTTAGGGTACAGCGGTACTACGAGCAGTACTTC
TRBJ2-1	TRBD2	once	TRBV11-3	CASSLVGTSGSNNEQFF	TGTGCCAGCAGCTTAGTGGGGACTAGCGGGAGTAACAATGAGCAGTTCTTC
TRBJ2-5	.	.	TRBV13	CASSLRQGETQYF	TGTGCCAGCAGCTTACGGCAGGGAGAGACCCAGTACTTC
TRBJ2-5	TRBD2	.	TRBV9	CASSVDPSGRVGETQYF	TGTGCCAGCAGCGTAGATCCTAGCGGGAGGGTGGGGGAGACCCAGTACTTC
TRBJ1-2	TRBD1	.	TRBV19	CASRDTGTVYGYTF	TGTGCCAGTAGGGACACCGGGACAGTCTATGGCTACACCTTC
TRBJ2-3	.	.	TRBV6-5	CASRETFGADTQYF	TGTGCCAGCAGGGAGACTTTCGGAGCGGATACGCAGTATTTT